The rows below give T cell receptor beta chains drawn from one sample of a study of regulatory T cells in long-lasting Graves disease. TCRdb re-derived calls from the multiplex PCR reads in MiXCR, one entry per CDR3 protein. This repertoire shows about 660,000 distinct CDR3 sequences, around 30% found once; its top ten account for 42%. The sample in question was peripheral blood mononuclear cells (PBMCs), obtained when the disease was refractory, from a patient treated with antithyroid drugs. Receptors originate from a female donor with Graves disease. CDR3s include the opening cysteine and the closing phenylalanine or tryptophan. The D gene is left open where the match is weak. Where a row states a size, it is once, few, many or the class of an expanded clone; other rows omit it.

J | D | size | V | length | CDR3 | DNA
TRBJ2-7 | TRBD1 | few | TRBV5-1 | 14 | CASSLDRGPYEQYF | TGCGCCAGCAGCTTGGACAGGGGGCCCTACGAGCAGTACTTC
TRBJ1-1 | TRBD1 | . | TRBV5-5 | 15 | CASSPRQGADTEAFF | TGTGCCAGCAGCCCCCGACAGGGGGCGGACACTGAAGCTTTCTTT
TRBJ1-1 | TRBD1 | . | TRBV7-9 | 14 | CASSLPSTGSEAFF | TGTGCCAGCAGCTTACCTTCGACAGGGAGTGAAGCTTTCTTT
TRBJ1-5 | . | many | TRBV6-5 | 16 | CASSLRGGNSNQPQHF | TGTGCCAGCAGTTTGCGGGGTGGGAATAGCAATCAGCCCCAGCATTTT
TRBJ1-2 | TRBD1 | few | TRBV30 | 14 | CAWSEGQGLLRYTF | TGTGCCTGGAGTGAGGGACAGGGGCTCCTACGCTACACCTTC
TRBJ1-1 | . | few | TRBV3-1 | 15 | CASSQDLVLNTEAFF | TGTGCCAGCAGCCAAGATCTGGTGCTGAACACTGAAGCTTTCTTT
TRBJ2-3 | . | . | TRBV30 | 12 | CAWSVLRDTQYF | TGTGCCTGGAGTGTACTTAGGGATACGCAGTATTTT
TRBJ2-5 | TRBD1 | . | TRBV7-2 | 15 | CASSLLTGETETQYF | TGTGCCAGCAGCCTCCTGACAGGGGAGACGGAGACCCAGTACTTC
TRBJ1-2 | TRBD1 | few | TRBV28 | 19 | CASSPPTGPLTQFSRGYTF | TGTGCCAGCAGTCCCCCGACAGGGCCCTTAACACAGTTTAGTCGTGGCTACACCTTC
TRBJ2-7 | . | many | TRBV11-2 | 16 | CASSYNKDSSSYEQYF | TGTGCCAGCAGCTACAATAAGGACTCGAGCTCCTACGAGCAGTACTTC
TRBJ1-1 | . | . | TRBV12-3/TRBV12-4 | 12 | CASSFRGEVAFF | TGTGCCAGCAGTTTCCGGGGGGAAGTGGCTTTCTTT
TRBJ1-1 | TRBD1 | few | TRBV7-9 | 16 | CASSRTGGIADTEAFF | TGTGCCAGCAGCCGGACAGGGGGCATAGCGGACACTGAAGCTTTCTTT
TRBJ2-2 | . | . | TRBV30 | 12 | CAWGVLPGELFF | TGTGCCTGGGGTGTACTTCCCGGGGAGCTGTTTTTT
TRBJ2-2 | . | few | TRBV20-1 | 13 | CSAGQTGTGELFF | TGCAGTGCTGGGCAGACGGGCACCGGGGAGCTGTTTTTT
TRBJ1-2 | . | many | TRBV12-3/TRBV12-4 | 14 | CASSLFAAPYGYTF | TGTGCCAGCAGTTTATTCGCAGCCCCCTATGGCTACACCTTC
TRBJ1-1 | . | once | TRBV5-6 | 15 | CASSFMRNPNTEAFF | TGTGCCAGCAGCTTTATGAGGAATCCGAACACGGAAGCTTTCTTT
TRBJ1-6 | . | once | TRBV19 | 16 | CASTPDGGSYNSPLHF | TGTGCCAGTACCCCGGACGGCGGCTCCTATAATTCACCCCTCCACTTT
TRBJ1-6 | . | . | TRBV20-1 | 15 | CSAREGGTVNSPLHF | TGCAGTGCTAGAGAGGGCGGGACGGTAAACTCACCCCTCCACTTT
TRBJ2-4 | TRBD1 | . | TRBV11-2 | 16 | CASSLAGTGRSNIQYF | TGTGCCAGCAGCTTAGCCGGGACAGGGCGTTCAAACATTCAGTACTTC
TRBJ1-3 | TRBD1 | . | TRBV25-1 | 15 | CASSGTGDLGNTIYF | TGTGCCAGCAGTGGAACAGGGGATCTTGGAAACACCATATATTTT
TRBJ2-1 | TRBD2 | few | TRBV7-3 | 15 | CASSLAGGDYNEQFF | TGTGCCAGCAGCTTAGCGGGAGGAGATTACAATGAGCAGTTCTTC
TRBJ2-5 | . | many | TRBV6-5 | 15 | CASSYRGQGGETQYF | TGTGCCAGCAGTTATCGGGGGCAGGGTGGGGAGACCCAGTACTTC
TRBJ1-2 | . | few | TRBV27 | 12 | CASSAGTGGYTF | TGTGCCAGCAGTGCCGGGACGGGAGGCTACACCTTC
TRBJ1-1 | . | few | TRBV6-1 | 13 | CASRATGEVGAFF | TGTGCCAGCAGGGCTACGGGGGAAGTCGGAGCTTTCTTT
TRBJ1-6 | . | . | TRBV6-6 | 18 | CASSYSMARARDNSLLHF | TGTGCCAGCAGTTACTCGATGGCCAGGGCAAGGGATAATTCACTCCTCCACTTT
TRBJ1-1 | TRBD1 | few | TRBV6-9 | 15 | CASSYLGQLDTEAFF | TGTGCCAGCAGTTACTTGGGACAGCTGGACACTGAAGCTTTCTTT